This TCR beta chain appears in the sequencing data of a study of blood T cell repertoires in COVID-19. Study-wide context: Acute and convalescent COVID-19 samples came from the United States, Italy and Spain.

TCRdb's table, derived via immunoSEQ multiplex PCR, lists solely in-frame clones and lacks some. The sample contains around 280,000 clones, roughly 90% of which appear only once. Germline V gene sequence: CDR1 MGHRA, CDR2 YSYEKL. This CDR3 region has 14 residues. V lost 4 bases, J lost 4 bases, and 13 bases lay in between. The chain is built from TRBV4-1 and TRBJ2-5; possible D gene TRBD2, 5 bases. Input material: peripheral blood. This receptor was identified in a woman in her 30s with COVID-19, enrolled during active disease. CDR3 amino acids: CASSLLEAGETQYF. CDR3 sequence (DNA): TGCGCCAGCAGCCTACTAGAGGCCGGAGAGACCCAGTACTTC.